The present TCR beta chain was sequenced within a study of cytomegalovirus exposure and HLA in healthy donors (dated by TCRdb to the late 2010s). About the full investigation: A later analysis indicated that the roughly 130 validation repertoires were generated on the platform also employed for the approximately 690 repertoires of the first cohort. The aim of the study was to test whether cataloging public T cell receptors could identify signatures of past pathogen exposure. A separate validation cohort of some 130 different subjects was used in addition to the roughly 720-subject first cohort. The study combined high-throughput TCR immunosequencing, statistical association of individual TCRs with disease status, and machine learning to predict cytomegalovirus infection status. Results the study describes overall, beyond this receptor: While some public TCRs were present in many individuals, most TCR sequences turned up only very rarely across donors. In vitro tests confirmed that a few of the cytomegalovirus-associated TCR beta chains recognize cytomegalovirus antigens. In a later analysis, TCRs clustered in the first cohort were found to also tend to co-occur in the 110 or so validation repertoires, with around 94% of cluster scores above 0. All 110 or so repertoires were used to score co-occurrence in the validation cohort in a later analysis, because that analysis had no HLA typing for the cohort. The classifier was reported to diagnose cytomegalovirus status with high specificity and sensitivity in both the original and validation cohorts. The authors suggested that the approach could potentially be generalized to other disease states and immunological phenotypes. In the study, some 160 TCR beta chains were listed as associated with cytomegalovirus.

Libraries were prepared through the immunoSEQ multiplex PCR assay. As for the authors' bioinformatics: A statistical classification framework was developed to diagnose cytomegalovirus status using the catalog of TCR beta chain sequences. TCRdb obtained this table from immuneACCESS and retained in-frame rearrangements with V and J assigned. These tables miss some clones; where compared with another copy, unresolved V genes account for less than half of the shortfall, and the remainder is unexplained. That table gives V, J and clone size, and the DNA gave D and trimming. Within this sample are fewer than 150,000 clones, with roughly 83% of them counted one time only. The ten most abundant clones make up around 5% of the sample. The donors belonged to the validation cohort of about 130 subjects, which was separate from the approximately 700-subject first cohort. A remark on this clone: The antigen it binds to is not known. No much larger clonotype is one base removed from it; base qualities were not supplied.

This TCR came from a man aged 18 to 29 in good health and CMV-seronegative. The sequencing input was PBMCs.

Here is the DNA: TGTGCCAGCAGTGCAGGGACAGCCGAAAAACTGTTTTTT. Its product reads: CASSAGTAEKLFF. The sequence links TRBV2 to TRBJ1-4, and TRBD1 aligns with 7 junction nucleotides. Including cysteine and phenylalanine, the CDR3 has 13 amino acids. The sequence is cut down to CDR3 DNA, 39 bases in frame from base 1. The germline V and J ends show losses of 4 bases and 8 bases respectively, and no gene match explains 4 bases of the junction. Per the germline V gene, SNHLY is the CDR1 and FYNNEI is the CDR2.